Below, 12 T cell receptor beta chains from the same sample are listed, as sequenced in a study of shared T cell receptors in the human thymus. The protocol was immunoSEQ multiplex PCR, while the TCRdb copy is restricted to in-frame clones and leaves out a portion. The repertoire holds some 760,000 clones, with over 75% as singletons. A further study also used this sample, focusing on human thymus T cells.

Sequenced input: thymocytes. The source of these receptors is a girl under three years old with a congenital heart defect.

This clone was detected only a few times. This sequence joins TRBV7-8 and TRBJ2-3, with D hard to call. Germline V gene data show CDR1 as SGHVS and CDR2 as FQNEAQ. The CDR3 loop spans 14 amino acids. V dropped 1 base and J dropped 0 bases, with 5 bases sitting between them. The CDR3 reads CASSLGLSTDTQYF. The CDR3 nucleotides read TGTGCCAGCAGCTTAGGCCTAAGCACAGATACGCAGTATTTT.

The CDR3, as DNA: TGTGCCAGCAGTGAAGTGGGCGCCGGGACTAGCGGATTACACTCCTACAATGAGCAGTTCTTC. This translates into CASSEVGAGTSGLHSYNEQFF. The rearrangement uses TRBV6-1 and TRBJ2-1; 11 bases match TRBD2. The length of the CDR3 is 21 residues. The V gene's germline CDR1 is MNHNS and CDR2 SASEGT. The V and J ends lost 1 base and 0 bases, in that order; junction bases with no gene match: 14.

This clone was observed a single time. The rearrangement joins TRBV14 to TRBJ2-1, with 9 bases identical to TRBD1. Germline CDR1 SGHDN, CDR2 FVKESK. The CDR3 spans 16 residues. V trimming: 0 bases; J trimming: 5 bases; junction bases outside the gene matches: 5. The CDR3 region is CASSQDWGQGNNEQFF. CDR3 bases: TGTGCCAGCAGCCAAGATTGGGGACAGGGTAACAATGAGCAGTTCTTC.

The chain is built from TRBV5-1 and TRBJ1-6; TRBD1 matches at 8 bases. Germline V gene sequence: CDR1 SGHRS, CDR2 YFSETQ. Germline trimming cut 0 bases from V and 10 bases from J; bases unmatched to any gene: 12. The CDR3 covers 17 residues. As DNA, the CDR3 is TGCGCCAGCAGCTTGGAATTTGGACAGGGCTTAAGGTCACCCCTCCACTTT. It specifies CASSLEFGQGLRSPLHF.

The V and J genes are TRBV29-1 and TRBJ2-2, with a weak D call TRBD2 (5 bases). Germline V lookup: CDR1 SQVTM, CDR2 ANQGSEA. The V end was cut by 7 bases, the J end by 2 bases, with 14 bases between. This CDR3 has 14 amino acids. Written as DNA, the CDR3 is TGCAGCGCACCCGGGATCCTAAACACCGGGGAGCTGTTTTTT. It specifies CSAPGILNTGELFF.

The rearrangement uses TRBV27 and TRBJ2-1; 10 nucleotides line up with TRBD2. The length of the CDR3 is 22 residues. Trimming cost V 2 bases and J 0 bases; bases outside gene matches: 19. Germline V lookup: CDR1 MNHEY, CDR2 SMNVEV (reference sequence). This CDR3 is CASSLSGERLAGGPSSYNEQFF. CDR3 bases: TGTGCCAGCAGTTTAAGTGGGGAGAGACTAGCGGGCGGGCCGAGCTCCTACAATGAGCAGTTCTTC.

Comments on this clone: Other DNA variants within this sample encode the same CDR3. The CDR3 bases are TGTGCCAGCAGCCAAGGACAGGGTTCAAGTGGAAACACCATATATTTT. Translating it yields CASSQGQGSSGNTIYF. The chain employs TRBV14 and TRBJ1-3, with 7 positions matching TRBD1. The germline V gene has CDR1 SGHDN and CDR2 FVKESK. V dropped 1 base and J dropped 3; count of bases not matched to a gene: 6. The CDR3 is made up of 16 amino acids.

This clone is a singleton in its sample. This rearrangement joins TRBV14 to TRBJ1-3, with 7 bases fitting TRBD1. V dropped 2 bases and J dropped 0; count of bases not matched to a gene: 10. Germline CDR1 and CDR2: SGHDN and FVKESK. This CDR3 has 18 amino acids. This chain's CDR3 is CASSQNRMTGTSGNTIYF. As DNA, the CDR3 is TGTGCCAGCAGCCAAAACAGGATGACAGGGACCTCTGGAAACACCATATATTTT.

This clone was seen once. J is TRBJ1-3 and V is TRBV25-1; D is unresolved. Trimming stripped 1 base from V and 0 bases from J, with 4 bases between. CDR3 length equals 14 residues. Germline lookup yields CDR1 MGHDK and CDR2 SYGVNS. CDR3 sequence (DNA): TGTGCCAGCAGTGAATCGTACTCTGGAAACACCATATATTTT. It codes for CASSESYSGNTIYF.

This clone was seen a single time. The V call is TRBV2, the J call TRBJ2-2; 11 nucleotides match TRBD2. The CDR3 runs to 19 residues. Germline CDR1 SNHLY, CDR2 FYNNEI. V lost 2 bases and J lost 2; bases outside the gene matches: 10. The CDR3 sequence is CASSETSGGRNTNTGELFF. The DNA of the CDR3 is TGTGCCAGCAGTGAAACTAGCGGGGGCCGGAATACTAACACCGGGGAGCTGTTTTTT.

This clone was detected once. This chain uses TRBV28 with TRBJ2-5; possible D gene TRBD1, 5 bases. The CDR3 covers 15 residues. Germline V CDR1 and CDR2: MDHEN, SYDVKM. V shed 6 bases and J shed 0 bases, with 14 bases lying between them. The CDR3 is CASSLTTDDQETQYF. For the CDR3, the DNA is TGTGCCAGCAGCCTAACGACAGACGACCAAGAGACCCAGTACTTC.

The chain links TRBV10-1 to TRBJ2-1, with D uncertain. The CDR3 has 13 residues. Germline CDR1 and CDR2: WNHNN and SYGVQD (reference sequence). The V and J ends lost 4 bases and 8 bases respectively, with 12 bases between them. CDR3 DNA sequence: TGCGCCAGCAGTGCTGACGTACGGGATGAGCAGTTCTTC. This gives the protein CASSADVRDEQFF.